This T cell receptor beta chain comes out of a study of shared clonotypes between healthy human individuals. The V gene end was trimmed by 1 base and the J gene end by 7 bases; junction bases not matched to a gene: 5. Germline loops: CDR1 SGHVS, CDR2 FQNEAQ. CDR3 length: 14 residues. Healthy adults negative for HIV, lacking recent acute infections or vaccinations, served as donors. The study separated CD4+ cells into CD45RA+ naive and CD45RA-negative memory subsets. The table came from immunoSEQ multiplex PCR; TCRdb's copy has only in-frame clones and leaves some out. The sample gives hundreds of thousands of clones, roughly 70% of which show up once; roughly 1.7% is in the top ten.

Sequenced material: memory CD4+ T cells sorted from blood. Regarding subset: CD45RA-negative fraction. The receptor's source is a woman in her 30s in good health. V gene TRBV7-8 combines with J gene TRBJ1-1; 8 positions match TRBD1. CDR3 residues: CASSLVRGRNEAFF. DNA for the CDR3: TGTGCCAGCAGCTTAGTCAGGGGGCGTAATGAAGCTTTCTTT.